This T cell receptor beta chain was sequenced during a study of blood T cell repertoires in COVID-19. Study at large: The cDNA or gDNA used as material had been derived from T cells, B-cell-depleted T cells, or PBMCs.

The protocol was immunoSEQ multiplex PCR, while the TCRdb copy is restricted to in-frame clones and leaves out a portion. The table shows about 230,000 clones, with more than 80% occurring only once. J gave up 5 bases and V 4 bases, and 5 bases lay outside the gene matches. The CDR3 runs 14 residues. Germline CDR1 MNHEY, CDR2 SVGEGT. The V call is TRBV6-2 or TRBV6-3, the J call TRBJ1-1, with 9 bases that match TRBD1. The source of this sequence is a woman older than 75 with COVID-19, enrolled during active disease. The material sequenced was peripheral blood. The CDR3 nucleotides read TGTGCCAGCAGTTTGGGACAGGGAAGAACTGAAGCTTTCTTT. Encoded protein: CASSLGQGRTEAFF.